Listed below are T cell receptor beta chains from one sample, sequenced in a study of blood T cell repertoires in COVID-19. Assay used: immunoSEQ multiplex PCR; TCRdb lists only in-frame clones, some missing. Of fewer than 250,000 clones in the sample, around 80% were seen once. Sequenced material: PBMCs or T cells enriched from blood (not recorded which). These receptors all stem from a man in his fifties or sixties who had recovered from COVID-19. The CDR3 runs from the conserved cysteine through the conserved F or W. The D gene is left open where the match is weak. Clone size appears in some rows only: once, few, many, or a class for an expanded clone.

D | size | J | V | DNA | CDR3
- | - | TRBJ1-4 | TRBV4-3 | TGCGCCAGCAGCCAGACAGGATTAGTCCCAACTGAAAAACTGTTTTTT | CASSQTGLVPTEKLFF
- | - | TRBJ2-5 | TRBV7-8 | TGTGCCAGCAGCTTAAGAATTGTGGCCCAAGAGACCCAGTACTTC | CASSLRIVAQETQYF
TRBD2 | - | TRBJ2-3 | TRBV6-2/TRBV6-3 | TGTGCCAGCAGTACGGGACTAGCGGCGACAGATACGCAGTATTTT | CASSTGLAATDTQYF
- | - | TRBJ1-2 | TRBV27 | TGTGCCAGCAGTTGGTCCGGGCAGGGTGACTATGGCTACACCTTC | CASSWSGQGDYGYTF
- | - | TRBJ2-7 | TRBV6-5 | TGTGCCAGCAGACGGACAGATACCTACGAGCAGTACTTC | CASRRTDTYEQYF
- | - | TRBJ1-2 | TRBV7-9 | TGTGCCAGCAGCCCCTGGGACACCGTATATGGCTACACCTTC | CASSPWDTVYGYTF
- | - | TRBJ2-2 | TRBV19 | TGTGCCAGTAGTATAGACGGAGGGGCGAGGGGGGAGCTGTTTTTT | CASSIDGGARGELFF
- | few | TRBJ2-7 | TRBV7-8 | TGTGCCAGCAGTCCTCGCGGAGGGGGCTCGTCCTACGAGCAGTACTTC | CASSPRGGGSSYEQYF
- | - | TRBJ1-1 | TRBV20-1 | TGCAGTGCTAGAGGGCCCACTGAAGCTTTCTTT | CSARGPTEAFF
- | - | TRBJ2-7 | TRBV21-1 | TGTGCCAGCAATAGCCCGGGACTAGCGGGGGGACACTCCTACGAGCAGTACTTC | CASNSPGLAGGHSYEQYF
- | few | TRBJ2-7 | TRBV4-1 | TGCGCCAGCAGCCCGACAGAGAACTCCTACGAGCAGTACTTC | CASSPTENSYEQYF
- | - | TRBJ1-1 | TRBV6-5 | TGTGCCAGCAGTTCCCGAGGCACTGAAGCTTTCTTT | CASSSRGTEAFF
TRBD1 | - | TRBJ1-2 | TRBV18 | TGTGCCAGCTCACGGGGACAGGGGGATCGTGGCTACACCTTC | CASSRGQGDRGYTF
TRBD1 | - | TRBJ1-2 | TRBV7-2 | TGTGCCAGCAGCCCAGGGGGCGGATCTAACTATGGCTACACCTTC | CASSPGGGSNYGYTF
- | once | TRBJ1-2 | TRBV23-1 | TGCGCCAGCAGTCAAATCCTCCGATTCCCCGGTGGGGGGGTTAATGGCTACACCTTC | CASSQILRFPGGGVNGYTF
- | - | TRBJ2-5 | TRBV6-5 | TGTGCCAGCAGTTTCCTCGAGACCCAGTACTTC | CASSFLETQYF
- | few | TRBJ1-1 | TRBV9 | TGTGCCAGCAGCGTACAGGCCACTGGCACTGAAGCTTTCTTT | CASSVQATGTEAFF
TRBD1 | - | TRBJ2-7 | TRBV19 | TGTGCCAGTAGTATTCAGGGGGCGCCGTGGGAGCAGTACTTC | CASSIQGAPWEQYF
TRBD1 | - | TRBJ1-4 | TRBV4-2 | TGTGCCAGCAGCCAAGATGGGTCCCAGGGGGTGATTAATGAAAAACTGTTTTTT | CASSQDGSQGVINEKLFF
- | - | TRBJ1-6 | TRBV7-9 | TGTGCCAGCAGCGAAGGCGCTAGCTCCTATAATTCACCCCTCCACTTT | CASSEGASSYNSPLHF
- | once | TRBJ2-2 | TRBV27 | TGTGCCAGCAGTACTAGTGTGACCGGGGAGCTGTTTTTT | CASSTSVTGELFF
- | - | TRBJ1-2 | TRBV6-5 | TGTGCCAGCATCCCGGTAGGGGAGGCTTATGGCTACACCTTC | CASIPVGEAYGYTF
TRBD2 | - | TRBJ2-2 | TRBV11-2 | TGTGCCAGCAGTTATAGCGGGGGGAACACCGGGGAGCTGTTTTTT | CASSYSGGNTGELFF
- | few | TRBJ2-2 | TRBV5-5 | TGTGCCAGCAGCGTGGACAGCACCGGGGAGCTGTTTTTT | CASSVDSTGELFF
- | once | TRBJ1-3 | TRBV19 | TGTGCCAGTAGTATTGGCAGGCCGCTCTCTGGAAACACCATATATTTT | CASSIGRPLSGNTIYF
TRBD2 | - | TRBJ2-5 | TRBV4-1 | TGCGCCAGCAGCCAAGATCAGTACAGGGCTAGCGGGGGGCCTGAGACCCAGTACTTC | CASSQDQYRASGGPETQYF
TRBD1 | - | TRBJ1-2 | TRBV19 | TGTGCCAGTGCTTGGACAGGGGGTGGCTACACCTTC | CASAWTGGGYTF
- | - | TRBJ1-4 | TRBV2 | TGTGCCAGCAGACAGGGCCGTGGGGAAAAACTGTTTTTT | CASRQGRGEKLFF
TRBD2 | - | TRBJ2-3 | TRBV3-1/TRBV3-2 | TGTGCCAGCAGCGCCAGCGGGGGGCCTGGAGATACGCAGTATTTT | CASSASGGPGDTQYF
TRBD1 | - | TRBJ1-1 | TRBV11-2 | TGTGCCAGCAGCTTAGCACCACAGGGGGCGAACACTGAAGCTTTCTTT | CASSLAPQGANTEAFF
- | - | TRBJ2-2 | TRBV9 | TGTGCCAGCAGCCCCCGGGCAGGGTGGATCCCCGGGGAGCTGTTTTTT | CASSPRAGWIPGELFF
TRBD1 | - | TRBJ1-4 | TRBV2 | TGTGCCAGCAAATCGGACAGGGCTGCAACTAATGAAAAACTGTTTTTT | CASKSDRAATNEKLFF
TRBD1 | - | TRBJ1-1 | TRBV6-6 | TGTGCCAGCAGTCAGGGGGCAGGGTACACTGAAGCTTTCTTT | CASSQGAGYTEAFF
- | once | TRBJ2-7 | TRBV11-2 | TGTGCCAGCAGCTTAGGGCAGGGCGACTACGAGCAGTACTTC | CASSLGQGDYEQYF
- | - | TRBJ2-2 | TRBV3-1/TRBV3-2 | TGTGCCAGCAGCCAAAGATCCGGTATTACCGGGGAGCTGTTTTTT | CASSQRSGITGELFF
TRBD2 | - | TRBJ2-1 | TRBV6-2/TRBV6-3 | TGTGCCAGCAGTGACCCTAGCGGGGGCACCTACAATGAGCAGTTCTTC | CASSDPSGGTYNEQFF
TRBD2 | - | TRBJ2-7 | TRBV18 | TGTGCCAGCTCACCACCCGGCGGGGGGTCGGGAGCCTACGAGCAGTACTTC | CASSPPGGGSGAYEQYF
- | once | TRBJ1-1 | TRBV7-9 | TGTGCCAGCAGCTTGGGGGGGCAAAGCACTGAAGCTTTCTTT | CASSLGGQSTEAFF
- | once | TRBJ1-4 | TRBV5-1 | TGCGCCAGCAGCTTGCGGGGAGGAGAAAAACTGTTTTTT | CASSLRGGEKLFF
- | - | TRBJ2-3 | TRBV11-3 | TGTGCCAGCAGCTTAGATCGGGGAAGCACAGATACGCAGTATTTT | CASSLDRGSTDTQYF
TRBD1 | - | TRBJ2-7 | TRBV12-3/TRBV12-4 | TGTGCCAGCAGCCAAGGACAGGGCTACGAGCAGTACTTC | CASSQGQGYEQYF
TRBD1 | - | TRBJ1-4 | TRBV7-2 | TGTGCCAGCAGCAAACAGGGGTTTAATGAAAAACTGTTTTTT | CASSKQGFNEKLFF